One T cell receptor beta chain is described in this entry. The data are from a study of T-cell memory formation after mild COVID-19. Study background: TCR clusters were mostly donor specific.

TCR alpha and TCR beta cDNA libraries carrying sample barcodes and UMIs came from 5'RACE with constant-segment primers. TCRdb reprocessed the 5' RACE reads with MiXCR, giving one entry per CDR3 protein. The sample holds 430,000 or so distinct CDR3 sequences, about 23% seen once. V was cut by 2 bases and J by 4 bases, with 7 bases left in between. This CDR3 has 13 amino acids. Germline CDR1 reads SGHVS; CDR2 reads FQNEAQ. The TCR sequence derives from an adult woman who had mild COVID-19 (a few samples of this study predate the infection). Cell type and time point are not known. This chain links TRBV7-8 with TRBJ2-3; D gene ambiguous. The sequencing sample was made of PBMCs or a T cell subset sorted from them (not recorded which). The chain's CDR3 is CASSLSSPDTQYF. CDR3 sequence (DNA): TGTGCCAGCAGCTTATCCAGCCCAGATACGCAGTATTTT.